What follows are 18 T cell receptor beta chains derived from one specimen sequenced in a study of blood T cell repertoires in COVID-19. The protocol was immunoSEQ multiplex PCR, while the TCRdb copy is restricted to in-frame clones and leaves out a portion. The sample comprises over 90,000 clones, about 74% of which are singletons, and 3.5% to 4% rests with the top ten. The specimen sequenced was peripheral blood. The receptors were sampled from a man between 65 and 79 years old with COVID-19, enrolled during active disease.

This chain connects TRBV4-2 to TRBJ2-7; TRBD1 matches at 7 bases. The trim removed 0 bases at V and 2 bases at J, leaving 10 bases unmatched. The CDR3 length is 17 residues. In germline, CDR1 is LGHNA, CDR2 YNFKEQ. DNA for the CDR3: TGTGCCAGCAGCCAAGACGTACTCCCGGGACAGACCTACGAGCAGTACTTC. Encoded protein: CASSQDVLPGQTYEQYF.

The V gene is TRBV6-2 or TRBV6-3, the J gene TRBJ2-2, with 7 bases identical to TRBD1. Trimming removed 6 bases from V and 9 bases from J; junction bases left unmatched: 7. The length of the CDR3 is 13 residues. Germline CDR1 and CDR2: MNHEY and SVGEGT. The CDR3, as DNA: TGTGCCAGCAGCCTCTACAGGGGCCGGGAGCTGTTTTTT. Residues: CASSLYRGRELFF.

J is TRBJ1-1 and V is TRBV7-3; D possibly corresponds to TRBD1 (5 bases). The CDR3 is made up of 14 amino acids. From germline, CDR1 is SGHTA and CDR2 FQGTGA. Trimming removed 0 bases from V and 8 bases from J, with 13 bases in between. In DNA, the CDR3 is TGTGCCAGCAGCTTAACTTCGGGGGTAGGGGAAGCTTTCTTT. It specifies CASSLTSGVGEAFF.

The chain couples TRBV4-2 to TRBJ1-1, with D perhaps TRBD1 (5 bases). Trimming took 0 bases from V and 3 from J, leaving 11 bases between them. CDR1 and CDR2 from the germline V gene are LGHNA and YNFKEQ. The CDR3 spans 15 residues. The CDR3 sequence: CASSQDPPGHTEAFF. CDR3 nucleotide sequence: TGTGCCAGCAGCCAAGATCCCCCAGGGCACACTGAAGCTTTCTTT.

V is TRBV7-2 and J is TRBJ2-7, with a tentative D call TRBD1 (6 bases). Germline lookup yields CDR1 SGHTA and CDR2 FQGNSA. The germline V and J ends were trimmed by 2 bases and 0 bases, with 17 bases remaining between them. This CDR3 spans 17 amino acids. The CDR3 region is CASSLSSGTTFSYEQYF. In DNA form, the CDR3 reads TGTGCCAGCAGCTTATCGTCCGGGACAACCTTCTCCTACGAGCAGTACTTC.

The chain has TRBV6-5 and TRBJ2-3, with D possibly TRBD2 on 6 matching bases. Trimming took 8 bases from V and 1 from J, leaving 13 bases between them. CDR3 length equals 14 residues. Germline V gene sequence: CDR1 MNHEY, CDR2 SVGAGI. This chain's CDR3 is CASVMGLRTDTQYF. CDR3 bases: TGTGCCAGCGTGATGGGACTTCGCACAGATACGCAGTATTTT.

The chain recombines TRBV7-9 with TRBJ2-1; 10 nucleotides align to TRBD2. Per germline, CDR1 SEHNR and CDR2 FQNEAQ (reference sequence). V trimming: 4 bases; J trimming: 2 bases; junction bases outside the gene matches: 8. This CDR3 is 17 amino acids long. This chain's CDR3 is CASSSPPGTSAYNEQFF. As DNA, the CDR3 is TGTGCCAGCAGCTCCCCCCCCGGGACTAGCGCCTACAATGAGCAGTTCTTC.

The gene calls are TRBV25-1 and TRBJ2-2; 7 bases match TRBD2. Per germline, CDR1 MGHDK and CDR2 SYGVNS. The CDR3 extends over 14 amino acids. Germline trimming cut 3 bases from V and 6 bases from J; bases unmatched to any gene: 4. CDR3 DNA sequence: TGTGCCAGCAGTGAGGCACTAGCGTCCGGGGAGCTGTTTTTT. Translation gives CASSEALASGELFF.

This clone has only one observation. CDR3 nucleotides: TGTGCAAGTCGCTTAGCGAGGATGAGGACAGGGGCCTACAATGAGCAGTTCTTC. It specifies CASRLARMRTGAYNEQFF. This sequence joins TRBV12-2 and TRBJ2-1; no check of the table's D call, TRBD1, against the DNA was made. TRBV12-2 is tagged as a pseudogene. The CDR3 consists of 18 residues.

This clone was observed a few times. The V call is TRBV29-1, the J call TRBJ1-2; 7 bases match TRBD1. Germline CDR1 reads SQVTM; CDR2 reads ANQGSEA. CDR3 length equals 13 residues. CDR3 in amino acids: CTSSPQGNYGYTF. The CDR3 DNA reads TGCACCAGTAGCCCACAGGGGAACTATGGCTACACCTTC.

This clone was seen a single time. As DNA, the CDR3 is TGTGCCAGCAGCAAAAGGACAGGGGCGAACACTGAAGCTTTCTTT. Encoded protein: CASSKRTGANTEAFF. This chain uses TRBV7-9 with TRBJ1-1, with 9 bases fitting TRBD1. The germline V gene encodes CDR1 SEHNR and CDR2 FQNEAQ (reference sequence). The CDR3 has 15 amino acids. The V segment lost 5 bases and the J segment 1 base; nucleotides outside the gene matches: 5.

The chain joins TRBV27 to TRBJ1-1; D ambiguous. V shed 3 bases and J shed 1 base, with 6 bases lying between them. The CDR3 sequence is 13 residues long. Germline V gives CDR1 MNHEY, CDR2 SMNVEV (reference sequence). CDR3 bases: TGTGCCAGCAGTTTTAGAGAGAACACTGAAGCTTTCTTT. Its translation is CASSFRENTEAFF.

The chain has TRBV9 and TRBJ2-5; the match to TRBD1 covers 10 bases. From germline, CDR1 is SGDLS and CDR2 YYNGEE. V shed 4 bases, J shed 1 base, and the junction held 4 bases outside the gene matches. This CDR3 is 15 amino acids long. The DNA of the CDR3 is TGTGCCAGCAGCCCGACAGGGGGCCTCCAAGAGACCCAGTACTTC. Encoded protein: CASSPTGGLQETQYF.

This chain connects TRBV18 to TRBJ2-3; TRBD1 matches at 8 bases. Per the germline V gene, CDR1 is KGHSH and CDR2 is LQKENI. With 0 bases clipped from V and 5 bases from J, the junction kept 4 bases outside the gene matches. The CDR3 covers 15 residues. CDR3 loop: CASSPPAGGRDTQYF. The DNA of the CDR3 is TGTGCCAGCTCACCACCGGCAGGGGGCCGAGATACGCAGTATTTT.

In nucleotides, the CDR3 is TGCGCCAGCAGCTTGGGGACAGGGATCTTCACCGGGGAGCTGTTTTTT. This encodes CASSLGTGIFTGELFF. The chain couples TRBV5-1 to TRBJ2-2, with 8 positions matching TRBD1. Germline trimming cut 0 bases from V and 4 bases from J; bases unmatched to any gene: 5. CDR1 and CDR2 from the germline V gene are SGHRS and YFSETQ. The CDR3 spans 16 residues.

CDR3 amino acids: CASSVDRGSVGGYEQYF. The CDR3 nucleotides read TGTGCCAGCAGTGTGGACAGGGGAAGTGTCGGGGGCTACGAGCAGTACTTC. This chain links TRBV28 with TRBJ2-7, with 9 bases matching TRBD1. The CDR3 has 17 residues. V gave up 5 bases and J gave up 3 bases; unmatched junction bases: 14. CDR1 is MDHEN, CDR2 SYDVKM, per germline.

The chain carries TRBV7-3 and TRBJ2-2, with TRBD2 matching 7 bases. V was pared by 2 bases and J by 0 bases, with 3 bases of the junction left unmatched. CDR3 length: 16 residues. Per the germline V gene, CDR1 is SGHTA and CDR2 is FQGTGA. CDR3 nucleotides: TGTGCCAGCAGCTTAGGTGGGACTACGAACACCGGGGAGCTGTTTTTT. Translation gives CASSLGGTTNTGELFF.

The V gene is TRBV7-2, the J gene TRBJ2-3, with 7 nucleotides matching TRBD2. Trimming cost V 4 bases and J 4 bases; bases outside gene matches: 17. From germline, CDR1 is SGHTA and CDR2 FQGNSA. This CDR3 contains 18 residues. The CDR3 sequence is CASSSRWVASGIPDTQYF. The CDR3 DNA follows: TGTGCCAGCAGCTCACGCTGGGTGGCTAGCGGAATTCCAGATACGCAGTATTTT.